Presented here are 28 T cell receptor beta chains from one specimen sequenced in a study of PD-1 blockade in mismatch repair-deficient tumors. These receptors have no identified antigens. Profiling relied on immunoSEQ multiplex PCR, and the TCRdb table lists in-frame clones only, not all of them. The sample shows about 15,000 clones, under 90% of them seen only once. Time point given: roughly 10-day in vitro stimulation with candidate neoantigen peptide 5. The specimen was cells cultured in vitro, collected from a patient treated with pembrolizumab. The receptors here all came from an adult with mismatch repair-deficient cancer.

The J gene is TRBJ2-7, the V gene TRBV29-1, with 10 nucleotides matching TRBD2. Germline V lookup: CDR1 SQVTM, CDR2 ANQGSEA. V dropped 4 bases and J dropped 0; count of bases not matched to a gene: 6. The CDR3 runs 15 residues. DNA of the CDR3: TGCAGCGTTGCTAGCGGGAGCCTTCTCTCCTACGAGCAGTACTTC. Protein product: CSVASGSLLSYEQYF.

V is TRBV29-1 and J is TRBJ1-5; possibly TRBD1 for D (6 bases). This CDR3 spans 13 amino acids. With 4 bases removed from V and 5 bases from J, the gap between germline ends came to 12 bases. CDR1 is SQVTM, CDR2 ANQGSEA, per germline. The DNA of the CDR3 is TGCAGCGTTGGAGGGAAGGGGGATCAGCCCCAGCATTTT. This encodes CSVGGKGDQPQHF.

V gene TRBV18 combines with J gene TRBJ2-6; no firm D call. V was pared by 0 bases and J by 2 bases, with 5 bases between. The CDR3 is made up of 15 amino acids. The germline V gene encodes CDR1 KGHSH and CDR2 LQKENI. The CDR3 here is CASSPPGTGANVLTF. The CDR3 nucleotides are TGTGCCAGCTCACCACCGGGGACTGGGGCCAACGTCCTGACTTTC.

This rearrangement joins TRBV29-1 to TRBJ2-5; either TRBD1 or TRBD2 may fit D (5 bases each). Germline V CDR1 and CDR2: SQVTM, ANQGSEA. Trimming left V 0 bases short and J 4 bases short, with 9 bases between. The CDR3 is 13 amino acids. CDR3 DNA: TGCAGCGTTGAAGATGAGGGGTTAGAGACCCAGTACTTC. Translating gives CSVEDEGLETQYF.

This rearrangement joins TRBV2 to TRBJ2-7; D gene unclear. This CDR3 region has 17 residues. Trimming removed 2 bases at V and 5 bases at J, with 22 bases between. Germline assignment: CDR1 SNHLY and CDR2 FYNNEI. The CDR3 bases are TGTGCCAGCAGTGAAAGATTAGGAACGGCATTTAGGGACGAGCAGTACTTC. Amino acid sequence: CASSERLGTAFRDEQYF.

This clone came up a few times. The rearrangement joins TRBV10-2 to TRBJ2-5; no firm D call. From germline, CDR1 is WSHSY and CDR2 SAAADI. This CDR3 is built from 15 residues. V lost 4 bases and J 4 bases, leaving 16 bases between the germline ends. The CDR3 region is CASSAGRVWGETQYF. In DNA form, the CDR3 reads TGCGCCAGCAGTGCCGGCCGGGTTTGGGGAGAGACCCAGTACTTC.

The gene calls are TRBV10-3 and TRBJ2-3, with a weak D call TRBD1 (6 bases). The ends were cut back, 0 bases at V and 2 bases at J, with 15 bases in the middle. Germline V CDR1 and CDR2: ENHRY, SYGVKD. The CDR3 loop spans 17 amino acids. The CDR3, as DNA: TGTGCCATCAGTGAGTCTTTGTCAGGGGTTTCCACAGATACGCAGTATTTT. It encodes CAISESLSGVSTDTQYF.

This chain links TRBV19 with TRBJ2-6, with 7 bases lining up with TRBD2. The CDR3 is 15 residues long. The ends lost 11 bases at V and 2 bases at J; junction bases unmatched: 9. Germline-derived CDR1 and CDR2 are LNHDA and SQIVND (reference sequence). The CDR3 sequence is CAVAAGKAGANVLTF. The CDR3 DNA reads as TGTGCCGTCGCAGCGGGGAAAGCTGGGGCCAACGTCCTGACTTTC.

This sequence joins TRBV7-2 and TRBJ1-4, with D tentatively TRBD1 (5 bases). CDR1 is SGHTA, CDR2 FQGNSA, per germline. The V end lost 5 bases, the J end lost 0 bases, and 16 bases lay between the germline ends. The length of the CDR3 is 17 residues. As DNA, the CDR3 is TGTGCCAGCAGCCCCCAATGGGACTATACAACTAATGAAAAACTGTTTTTT. Translating it yields CASSPQWDYTTNEKLFF.

The chain recombines TRBV9 with TRBJ2-5; 10 positions match TRBD2. Losses at the gene ends were 0 bases for V and 5 bases for J; bases not matched to a gene: 4. This CDR3 contains 15 residues. The germline CDR1 and CDR2 sequences are SGDLS and YYNGEE. This CDR3 reads CASSVGSSGSETQYF. In DNA, the CDR3 is TGTGCCAGCAGCGTAGGTTCTAGCGGGAGCGAGACCCAGTACTTC.

This clone was observed a handful of times. V is TRBV11-2 and J is TRBJ1-4, with D unresolved. Germline V CDR1 and CDR2: SGHAT, FQNNGV. Trimming shortened V by 3 bases and J by 7 bases, and 12 bases separated the two germline ends. This CDR3 region has 14 residues. In DNA, the CDR3 is TGTGCCAGCAGCTTTAGTTTGGGAGGTGAAAAACTGTTTTTT. Translation: CASSFSLGGEKLFF.

The CDR3: CASSSTRQGSNQPQHF. Here the CDR3 DNA reads TGTGCCAGCAGTTCAACACGACAGGGGAGCAATCAGCCCCAGCATTTT. This rearrangement joins TRBV27 to TRBJ1-5; 8 bases fit TRBD1. V gave up 4 bases and J gave up 1 base; unmatched junction bases: 6. CDR3 length: 16 residues. Germline V gene sequence: CDR1 MNHEY, CDR2 SMNVEV (reference sequence).

The rearrangement links TRBV9 to TRBJ2-7, with D maybe TRBD1 (5 bases). Germline loops: CDR1 SGDLS, CDR2 YYNGEE. This CDR3 has 15 residues. V lost 4 bases and J 2 bases, leaving 16 bases between the germline ends. In nucleotides, the CDR3 is TGTGCCAGCAGCCTTGGGCCCCAGGGAACCTACGAGCAGTACTTC. Translation: CASSLGPQGTYEQYF.

CDR3 coding DNA: TGCGCCAGCGCACCGACAGGGAGCGGAAACACCATATATTTT. Protein product: CASAPTGSGNTIYF. The rearrangement uses TRBV10-2 and TRBJ1-3, with 7 positions matching TRBD1. With 8 bases clipped from V and 4 bases from J, the junction kept 8 bases outside the gene matches. Germline V gives CDR1 WSHSY, CDR2 SAAADI. CDR3 length equals 14 residues.

The DNA for the CDR3 is TGTGCCAGCAGGACGGACAGCGTAAATTCACCCCTCCACTTT. This codes for CASRTDSVNSPLHF. The rearrangement joins TRBV6-1 to TRBJ1-6; TRBD1 is a possible D gene (6 bases). V was trimmed by 6 bases and J by 7 bases, leaving 13 bases between them. CDR1 is MNHNS and CDR2 is SASEGT in the germline V gene. The CDR3 sequence is 14 residues long.

The chain carries TRBV9 and TRBJ2-6; tentative D call: TRBD1 (5 bases). CDR3 length equals 16 residues. Per the germline V gene, CDR1 is SGDLS and CDR2 is YYNGEE. The V end was cut by 0 bases, the J end by 0 bases, with 7 bases between. In DNA form, the CDR3 reads TGTGCCAGCAGCGTAGGACAGAACTCTGGGGCCAACGTCCTGACTTTC. It yields the protein CASSVGQNSGANVLTF. The variable domain in full, with the rest retrieved from reference TRBV9 and TRBJ2-6, is DSGVTQTPKHLITATGQRVTLRCSPRSGDLSVYWYQQSLDQGLQFLIQYYNGEERAKGNILERFSAQQFPDLHSELNLSSLELGDSALYFCASSVGQNSGANVLTFGAGSRLTVL.

This sequence joins TRBV4-1 and TRBJ1-5; D is perhaps TRBD1 (6 bases). The V and J ends lost 3 bases and 5 bases respectively, with 11 bases between them. The CDR3 has 14 residues. Looked up from germline, CDR1 is MGHRA and CDR2 is YSYEKL. The CDR3 sequence is CASSQVGGDQPQHF. CDR3 DNA: TGCGCCAGCAGCCAGGTAGGGGGAGATCAGCCCCAGCATTTT.

CDR3 bases: TGTGCCAGCAGCCCCCCCGGACAGGGGGCTTACGAGCAGTACTTC. This sequence encodes CASSPPGQGAYEQYF. The chain links TRBV28 to TRBJ2-7; 11 positions match TRBD1. V shed 6 bases, J shed 4 bases, and the junction held 8 bases outside the gene matches. This CDR3 is built from 15 residues. Germline CDR1 and CDR2: MDHEN and SYDVKM.

The chain couples TRBV5-1 to TRBJ2-2, with 9 nucleotides matching TRBD2. V shed 0 bases, J shed 5 bases, and the junction held 2 bases outside the gene matches. The germline V gene has CDR1 SGHRS and CDR2 YFSETQ. This CDR3 is built from 15 residues. The CDR3 DNA reads as TGCGCCAGCAGCTTGGCACTAGCGGGTACCGGGGAGCTGTTTTTT. Translating gives CASSLALAGTGELFF.

The J gene is TRBJ2-5, the V gene TRBV11-2; TRBD2 aligns across 7 bases. Trimming removed 5 bases from V and 7 bases from J; junction bases left unmatched: 13. Germline loops: CDR1 SGHAT, CDR2 FQNNGV. The CDR3 sequence is 15 residues long. DNA for the CDR3: TGTGCCAGCAGCCTCTCACGGGAGGCCTCCCGGACCCAGTACTTC. It yields the protein CASSLSREASRTQYF.

The genes are TRBV7-8 and TRBJ2-3, with 8 bases aligning to TRBD2. Trimming at V came to 0 bases and at J to 2 bases, leaving 4 bases not matched to a gene. Germline V gene lookup returns CDR1 SGHVS and CDR2 FQNEAQ. The CDR3 totals 16 residues. The CDR3 DNA sequence: TGTGCCAGCAGCTTAGCGGCTAGCGGGTACACAGATACGCAGTATTTT. Translation: CASSLAASGYTDTQYF.

The chain couples TRBV7-9 to TRBJ1-5, with 8 positions matching TRBD1. The CDR3 sequence is 18 residues long. In germline, CDR1 is SEHNR, CDR2 FQNEAQ (reference sequence). Losses at the gene ends were 4 bases for V and 6 bases for J; bases not matched to a gene: 17. Here the CDR3 reads CASSSSFGPGGLTQPQHF. CDR3 bases: TGTGCCAGCAGCTCCTCCTTCGGTCCAGGGGGCTTGACTCAGCCCCAGCATTTT.

The CDR3 coding sequence is TGCGCCAGCAGCAGCGAGGGCGAGGAGACCCAGTACTTC. Translating gives CASSSEGEETQYF. The V call is TRBV5-1, the J call TRBJ2-5, with D tentatively TRBD2 (5 bases). Germline CDR1 and CDR2: SGHRS and YFSETQ. V lost 4 bases and J 5 bases, leaving 12 bases between the germline ends. CDR3 size: 13 residues.

CDR3 loop: CASSLATSGSVNEQFF. The CDR3 nucleotides are TGCGCCAGCAGCTTGGCCACTAGCGGGAGCGTAAATGAGCAGTTCTTC. This chain uses TRBV5-1 with TRBJ2-1, with TRBD2 identical over 11 bases. The germline gives CDR1 SGHRS, CDR2 YFSETQ. The CDR3 has 16 amino acids. V shed 0 bases, J shed 7 bases, and the junction held 6 bases outside the gene matches.

V usage is TRBV19 and J usage is TRBJ1-2; a weak D match, TRBD1 (5 bases). The V end was cut by 0 bases, the J end by 12 bases, with 14 bases between. CDR3 length: 13 amino acids. Germline CDR1 reads LNHDA; CDR2 reads SQIVND (reference sequence). The CDR3 reads CASSIDGTVANTF. Here the CDR3 DNA reads TGTGCCAGTAGTATAGACGGGACGGTTGCCAACACCTTC.

The gene calls are TRBV30 and TRBJ2-3; D is undetermined. CDR3 length: 12 residues. V was pared by 5 bases and J by 0 bases, with 6 bases between. Germline CDR1 and CDR2: GTSNPN and SVGIG (reference sequence). The CDR3: CAWGLSTDTQYF. The CDR3 bases are TGTGCCTGGGGCCTTAGCACAGATACGCAGTATTTT.

The chain couples TRBV7-9 to TRBJ1-1, with D hard to call. Germline-derived CDR1 and CDR2 are SEHNR and FQNEAQ (reference sequence). This CDR3 is built from 16 residues. The ends were cut back, 10 bases at V and 1 base at J, with 22 bases in the middle. CDR3 nucleotides: TGTGCCACTCCAAAAGAGGGTGGGAAAAGGAACACTGAAGCTTTCTTT. Its translation: CATPKEGGKRNTEAFF.

The CDR3 nucleotides are TGTGCCAGCAGCTTGGACAGAGTCCAAGAGACCCAGTACTTC. Translated, it gives CASSLDRVQETQYF. V gene TRBV5-4 combines with J gene TRBJ2-5; D not resolved. The CDR3 covers 14 residues. V dropped 0 bases and J dropped 1 base, with 7 bases sitting between them. Germline CDR1 reads SGHNT; CDR2 reads YYREEE (reference sequence).